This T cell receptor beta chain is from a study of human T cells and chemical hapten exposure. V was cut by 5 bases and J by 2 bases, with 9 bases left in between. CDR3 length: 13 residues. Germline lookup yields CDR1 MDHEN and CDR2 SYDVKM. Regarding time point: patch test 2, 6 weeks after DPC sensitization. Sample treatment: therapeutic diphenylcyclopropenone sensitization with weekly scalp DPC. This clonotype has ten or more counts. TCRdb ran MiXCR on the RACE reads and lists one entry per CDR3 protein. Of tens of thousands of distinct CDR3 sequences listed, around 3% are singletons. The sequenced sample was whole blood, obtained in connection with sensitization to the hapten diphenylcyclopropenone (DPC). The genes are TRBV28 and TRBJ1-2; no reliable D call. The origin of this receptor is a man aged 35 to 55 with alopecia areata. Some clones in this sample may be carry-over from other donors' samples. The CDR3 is CASSLTGNYGYTF. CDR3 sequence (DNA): TGTGCCAGCAGTCTGACGGGGAACTATGGCTACACCTTC.